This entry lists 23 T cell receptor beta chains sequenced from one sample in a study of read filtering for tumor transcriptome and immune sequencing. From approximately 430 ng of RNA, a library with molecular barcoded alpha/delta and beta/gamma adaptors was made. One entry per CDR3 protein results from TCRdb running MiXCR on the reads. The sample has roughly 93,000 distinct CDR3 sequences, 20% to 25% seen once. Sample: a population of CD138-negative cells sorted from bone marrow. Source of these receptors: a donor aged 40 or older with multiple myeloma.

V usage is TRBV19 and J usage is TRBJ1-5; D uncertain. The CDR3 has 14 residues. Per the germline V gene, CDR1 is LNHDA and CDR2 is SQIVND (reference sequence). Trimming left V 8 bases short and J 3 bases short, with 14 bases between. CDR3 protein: CASFSGHPNQPQHF. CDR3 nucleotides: TGTGCCAGTTTTTCGGGCCACCCCAATCAGCCCCAGCATTTT.

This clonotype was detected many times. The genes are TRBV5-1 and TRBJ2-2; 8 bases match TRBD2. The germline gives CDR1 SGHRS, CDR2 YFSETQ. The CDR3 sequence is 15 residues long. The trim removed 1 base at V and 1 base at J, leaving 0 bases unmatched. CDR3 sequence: CASSLTSGNTGELFF. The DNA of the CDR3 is TGCGCCAGCAGCTTGACTAGCGGGAACACCGGGGAGCTGTTTTTT.

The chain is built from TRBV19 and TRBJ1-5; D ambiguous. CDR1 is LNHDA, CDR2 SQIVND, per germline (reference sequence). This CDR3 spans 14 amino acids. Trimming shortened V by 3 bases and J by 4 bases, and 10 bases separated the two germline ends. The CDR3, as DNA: TGTGCCAGTAGTATGGTAGGGTGGAATCAGCCCCAGCATTTT. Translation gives CASSMVGWNQPQHF.

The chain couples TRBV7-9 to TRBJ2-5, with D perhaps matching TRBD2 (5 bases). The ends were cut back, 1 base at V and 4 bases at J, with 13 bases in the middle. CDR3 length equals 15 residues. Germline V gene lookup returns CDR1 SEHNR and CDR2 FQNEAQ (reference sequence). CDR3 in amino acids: CASSLGLRGGETQYF. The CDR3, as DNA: TGTGCCAGCAGCTTAGGTCTCCGGGGTGGAGAGACCCAGTACTTC.

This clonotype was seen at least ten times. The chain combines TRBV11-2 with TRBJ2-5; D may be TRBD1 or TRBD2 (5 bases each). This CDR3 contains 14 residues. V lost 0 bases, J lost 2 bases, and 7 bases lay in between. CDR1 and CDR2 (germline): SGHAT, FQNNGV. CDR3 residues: CASSLDWGQETQYF. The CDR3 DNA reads TGTGCCAGCAGCTTAGATTGGGGGCAAGAGACCCAGTACTTC.

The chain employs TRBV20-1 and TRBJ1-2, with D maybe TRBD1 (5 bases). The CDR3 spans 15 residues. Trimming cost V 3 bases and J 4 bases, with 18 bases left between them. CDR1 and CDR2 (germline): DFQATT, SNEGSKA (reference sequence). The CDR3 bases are TGCAGTGCTAGGGCCCCGGGGCTGGGCGGCTATGGCTACACCTTC. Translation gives CSARAPGLGGYGYTF.

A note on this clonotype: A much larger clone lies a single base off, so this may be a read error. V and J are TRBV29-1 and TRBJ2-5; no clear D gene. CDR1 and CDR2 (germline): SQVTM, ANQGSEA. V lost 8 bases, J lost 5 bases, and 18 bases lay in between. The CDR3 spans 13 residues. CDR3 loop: CSIKGSLGETQYF. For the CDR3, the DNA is TGCAGCATTAAAGGATCCTTAGGGGAGACCCAGTACTTC.

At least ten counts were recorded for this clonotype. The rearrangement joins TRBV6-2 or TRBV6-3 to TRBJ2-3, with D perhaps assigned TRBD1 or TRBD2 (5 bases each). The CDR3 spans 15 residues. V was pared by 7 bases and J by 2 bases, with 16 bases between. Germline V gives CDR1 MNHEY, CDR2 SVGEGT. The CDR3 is CASTRDQSSTDTQYF. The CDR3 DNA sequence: TGTGCCAGCACCAGGGACCAATCGTCCACAGATACGCAGTATTTT.

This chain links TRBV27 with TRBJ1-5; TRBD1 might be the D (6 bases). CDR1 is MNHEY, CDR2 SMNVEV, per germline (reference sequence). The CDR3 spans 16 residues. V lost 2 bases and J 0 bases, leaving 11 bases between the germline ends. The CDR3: CASSLKGHFSNQPQHF. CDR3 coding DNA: TGTGCCAGCAGTTTAAAGGGACATTTTAGCAATCAGCCCCAGCATTTT.

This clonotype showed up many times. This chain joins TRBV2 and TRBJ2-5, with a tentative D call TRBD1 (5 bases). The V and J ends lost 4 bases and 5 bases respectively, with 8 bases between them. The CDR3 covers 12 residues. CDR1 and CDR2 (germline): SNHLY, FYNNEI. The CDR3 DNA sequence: TGTGCCAGCAGTGTAAACAGGGAGACCCAGTACTTC. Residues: CASSVNRETQYF.

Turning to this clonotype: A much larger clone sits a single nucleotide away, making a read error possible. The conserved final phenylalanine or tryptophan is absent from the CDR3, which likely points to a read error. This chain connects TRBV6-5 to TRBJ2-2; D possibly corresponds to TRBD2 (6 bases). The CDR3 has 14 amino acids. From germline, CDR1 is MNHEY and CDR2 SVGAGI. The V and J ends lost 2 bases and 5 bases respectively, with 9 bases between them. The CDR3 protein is CASSYGGRTGELFS. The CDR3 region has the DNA TGTGCCAGCAGTTACGGGGGGAGAACCGGGGAGCTGTTTTCT.

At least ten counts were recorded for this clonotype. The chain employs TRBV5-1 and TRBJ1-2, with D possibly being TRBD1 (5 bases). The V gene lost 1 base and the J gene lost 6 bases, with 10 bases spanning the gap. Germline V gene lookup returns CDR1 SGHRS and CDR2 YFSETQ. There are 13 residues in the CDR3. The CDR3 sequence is CASSLPQEDGYTF. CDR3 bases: TGCGCCAGCAGCTTGCCACAGGAGGATGGCTACACCTTC.

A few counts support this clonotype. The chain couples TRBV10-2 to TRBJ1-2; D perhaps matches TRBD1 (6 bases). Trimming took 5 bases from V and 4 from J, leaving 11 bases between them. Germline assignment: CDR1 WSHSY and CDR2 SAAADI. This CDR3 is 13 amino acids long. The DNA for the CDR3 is TGCGCCAGCAGTCCACAGGGTGCCTATGGCTACACCTTC. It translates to CASSPQGAYGYTF.

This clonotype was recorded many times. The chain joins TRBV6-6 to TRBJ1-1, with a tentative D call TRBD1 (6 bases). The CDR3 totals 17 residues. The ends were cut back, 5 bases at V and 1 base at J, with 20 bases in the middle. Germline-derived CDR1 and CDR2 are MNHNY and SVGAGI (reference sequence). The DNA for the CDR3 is TGTGCCAGCAGTCCTGAGTGGGGGGGGCAGAGGAACACTGAAGCTTTCTTT. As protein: CASSPEWGGQRNTEAFF.

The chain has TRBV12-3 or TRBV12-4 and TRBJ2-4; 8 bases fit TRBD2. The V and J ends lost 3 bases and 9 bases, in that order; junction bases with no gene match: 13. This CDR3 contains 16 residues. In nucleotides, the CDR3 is TGTGCCAGCAGTTTTCGCGGGGGGTACGGCCAGGGCATTCAGTACTTC. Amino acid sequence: CASSFRGGYGQGIQYF.

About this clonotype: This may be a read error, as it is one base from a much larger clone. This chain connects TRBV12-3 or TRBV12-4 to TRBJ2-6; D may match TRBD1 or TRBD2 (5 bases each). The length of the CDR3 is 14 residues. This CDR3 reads CASSFVAGANALTF. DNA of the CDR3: TGTGCCAGCAGTTTCGTGGCCGGGGCCAACGCCCTGACTTTC.

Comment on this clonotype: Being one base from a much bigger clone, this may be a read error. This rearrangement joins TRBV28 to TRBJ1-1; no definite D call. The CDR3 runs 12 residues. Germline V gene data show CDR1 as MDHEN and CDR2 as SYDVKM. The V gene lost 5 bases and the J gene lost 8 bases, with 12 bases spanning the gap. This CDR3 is CASSPLSGEAFF. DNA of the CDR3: TGTGCCAGCAGTCCTCTCTCCGGAGAAGCTTTCTTT.

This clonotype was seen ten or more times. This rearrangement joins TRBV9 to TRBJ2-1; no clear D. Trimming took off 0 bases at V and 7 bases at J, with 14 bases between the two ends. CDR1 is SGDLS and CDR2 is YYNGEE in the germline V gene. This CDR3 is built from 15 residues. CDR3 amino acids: CASSVGRHPTNEQFF. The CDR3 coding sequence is TGTGCCAGCAGCGTAGGACGTCATCCCACTAATGAGCAGTTCTTC. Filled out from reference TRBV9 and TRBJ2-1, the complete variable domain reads DSGVTQTPKHLITATGQRVTLRCSPRSGDLSVYWYQQSLDQGLQFLIQYYNGEERAKGNILERFSAQQFPDLHSELNLSSLELGDSALYFCASSVGRHPTNEQFFGPGTRLTVL.

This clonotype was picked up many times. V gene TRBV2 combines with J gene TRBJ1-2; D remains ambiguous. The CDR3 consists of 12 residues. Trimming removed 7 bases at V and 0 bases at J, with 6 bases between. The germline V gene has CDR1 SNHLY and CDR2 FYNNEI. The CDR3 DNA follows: TGTGCCAGCAAAGGCTCTAACTATGGCTACACCTTC. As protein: CASKGSNYGYTF.

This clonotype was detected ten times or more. Here the CDR3 reads CSARPPTVMNTEAFF. CDR3 coding DNA: TGCAGTGCTAGACCCCCGACAGTTATGAACACTGAAGCTTTCTTT. This chain connects TRBV20-1 to TRBJ1-1; tentatively, D is TRBD1 (5 bases). The V end was cut by 2 bases, the J end by 0 bases, with 13 bases between. The CDR3 consists of 15 residues. Germline V gene lookup returns CDR1 DFQATT and CDR2 SNEGSKA (reference sequence).

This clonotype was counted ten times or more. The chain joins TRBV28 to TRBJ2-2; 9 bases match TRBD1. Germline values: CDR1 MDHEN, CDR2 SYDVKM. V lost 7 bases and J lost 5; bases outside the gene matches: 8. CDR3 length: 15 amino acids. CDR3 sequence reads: CASNRPGQGTGELFF. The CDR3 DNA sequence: TGTGCCAGCAACCGTCCGGGACAGGGAACCGGGGAGCTGTTTTTT. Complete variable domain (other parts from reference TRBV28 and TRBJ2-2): DVKVTQSSRYLVKRTGEKVFLECVQDMDHENMFWYRQDPGLGLRLIYFSYDVKMKEKGDIPEGYSVSREKKERFSLILESASTNQTSMYLCASNRPGQGTGELFFGEGSRLTVL.

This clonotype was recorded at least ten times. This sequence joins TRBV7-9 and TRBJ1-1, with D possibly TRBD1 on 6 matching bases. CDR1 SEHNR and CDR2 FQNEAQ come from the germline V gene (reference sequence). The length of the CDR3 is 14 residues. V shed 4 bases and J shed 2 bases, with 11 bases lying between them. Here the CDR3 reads CASSSRGPNTEAFF. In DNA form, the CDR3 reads TGTGCCAGCAGCTCCAGGGGTCCTAACACTGAAGCTTTCTTT.

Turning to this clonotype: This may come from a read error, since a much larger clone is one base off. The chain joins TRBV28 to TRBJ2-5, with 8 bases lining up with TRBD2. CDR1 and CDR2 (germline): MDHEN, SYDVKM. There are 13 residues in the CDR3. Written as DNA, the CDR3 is TGTGCCAGCAGTTCGGGGGGGCTGGAGACCCCGTACTTC. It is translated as CASSSGGLETPYF.